The clone carrying this TCR beta chain was recorded a few times. This sample stems from a study of T cells in Graves' hyperthyroidism and ophthalmopathy. The CDR3 runs to 15 residues. V was shortened by 5 bases and J by 14 bases, with 22 bases between the two germline ends. Germline assignment: CDR1 MNHEY and CDR2 SMNVEV (reference sequence). Amplified TCR beta CDR3 regions came from RNA transcripts. First-round RT-PCR targeting the TCR CDR3 was performed with the HTBI primer set. Via MiXCR, TCRdb re-called the multiplex PCR reads, giving one row per CDR3 protein. The repertoire includes about 620,000 distinct CDR3 sequences, around 15% of them detected once, and 3.8% sits in the top ten. Patients were excluded because of uncontrolled infection, other autoimmune disease, pregnancy or lactation. Diagnosis rested on symptoms, serum thyroxine and TRAb, thyroid ultrasound, and orbital computed tomography. This sample holds PBMCs from about 9.3 ml fresh peripheral blood.

Sequenced: blood. V is TRBV27 and J is TRBJ1-6; possibly TRBD1 for D (5 bases). This TCR was recovered from a woman in her twenties or thirties with Graves' hyperthyroidism. Here the CDR3 reads CASSHLGRGGLALHF. The CDR3 DNA sequence: TGTGCCAGCAGTCACCTCGGGAGGGGAGGGCTGGCCCTCCACTTT.